These 22 T cell receptor beta chains share one sample of origin, sequenced in a study of cytomegalovirus exposure and HLA in healthy donors. This PCR relied on a set of 60 Vbeta primers and 13 Jbeta primers. The assay was immunoSEQ multiplex PCR, and TCRdb's table has in-frame clones only and misses some. The table shows about 130,000 clones, with just under 85% occurring only once. What was sequenced was PBMCs. The receptor set was obtained from a boy aged 2 to 9 in good health and CMV-seronegative.

As concerns this clone: The junction departs from germline at one end; a sequencing error may be responsible. The chain combines TRBV7-9 with TRBJ1-1; TRBD1 matches at 8 bases. The CDR3 extends over 16 amino acids. From germline, CDR1 is SEHNR and CDR2 FQNEAQ (reference sequence). This chain's CDR3 is CSSSFQTGAYSTEAFF. Here the CDR3 DNA reads TGTTCCAGCAGCTTCCAGACAGGGGCCTATTCAACTGAAGCTTTCTTT.

As to this clone: This sample also contains other DNA sequences that code for the same CDR3. CDR3 coding DNA: TGTGCCAGCAGCTTAGCGGGGGGGCCGACAGATACGCAGTATTTT. Translating it yields CASSLAGGPTDTQYF. This chain uses TRBV7-9 with TRBJ2-3, with a tentative D call TRBD2 (7 bases). Germline V gene sequence: CDR1 SEHNR, CDR2 FQNEAQ (reference sequence). The CDR3 extends over 15 amino acids. Deletions cut 0 bases from V and 3 bases from J, with 10 bases between.

This chain links TRBV10-3 with TRBJ2-5, with D maybe TRBD2 (5 bases). CDR1 is ENHRY, CDR2 SYGVKD, per germline. The CDR3 runs 13 residues. V lost 3 bases to trimming and J lost 3 bases, with 8 bases between them. The CDR3: CAISDTREETQYF. In DNA form, the CDR3 reads TGTGCCATCAGTGACACTAGGGAAGAGACCCAGTACTTC.

The chain combines TRBV11-1 with TRBJ1-1; 7 bases match TRBD1. Germline CDR1 SGHAT, CDR2 FQDESV (reference sequence). The CDR3 sequence is 16 residues long. Germline trimming cut 5 bases from V and 1 base from J; bases unmatched to any gene: 10. Here the CDR3 DNA reads TGTGCCAGCAGCCTAATATCTTGGACAGGGAACACTGAAGCTTTCTTT. Its protein is CASSLISWTGNTEAFF.

The V call is TRBV30, the J call TRBJ1-1, with 10 bases identical to TRBD1. CDR1 and CDR2 (germline): GTSNPN, SVGIG (reference sequence). V dropped 0 bases and J dropped 4; count of bases not matched to a gene: 8. This CDR3 region has 16 residues. CDR3 in DNA: TGTGCCTGGAGTGTACGAGACAGGGGGCGCGGCACTGAAGCTTTCTTT. Translating it yields CAWSVRDRGRGTEAFF.

Only a few counts were recorded for this clone. The chain uses TRBV6-6 and TRBJ2-3; D is possibly TRBD1 (5 bases). The CDR3 runs 13 residues. Germline lookup yields CDR1 MNHNY and CDR2 SVGAGI (reference sequence). Deletions cut 5 bases from V and 2 bases from J, with 8 bases between. In nucleotides, the CDR3 is TGTGCCAGCAGTGCCAGGGACACAGATACGCAGTATTTT. Its translation is CASSARDTDTQYF.

This clone was seen a few times. The V and J genes are TRBV5-1 and TRBJ1-1; D is ambiguous. CDR3 length: 11 amino acids. Trimming pared 0 bases from V and 9 bases from J, leaving 6 bases between. Germline loops: CDR1 SGHRS, CDR2 YFSETQ. The CDR3: CASSLDSKAFF. The DNA of the CDR3 is TGCGCCAGCAGCTTGGACAGTAAAGCTTTCTTT.

The J gene is TRBJ1-5, the V gene TRBV27, with TRBD1 matching 8 bases. Trimming removed 5 bases from V and 7 bases from J; junction bases left unmatched: 7. CDR1 and CDR2 from the germline V gene are MNHEY and SMNVEV (reference sequence). This CDR3 spans 14 amino acids. For the CDR3, the DNA is TGTGCCAGCAGTCTTGACAGGGGAGAGCAGCCCCAGCATTTT. Translating gives CASSLDRGEQPQHF.

The rearrangement joins TRBV19 to TRBJ2-3, with D possibly being TRBD1 (6 bases). The CDR3 is made up of 14 amino acids. The V and J ends lost 4 bases and 5 bases respectively, with 13 bases between them. Germline V gene lookup returns CDR1 LNHDA and CDR2 SQIVND (reference sequence). The CDR3 nucleotides are TGTGCCAGTAGTACCCCCGGACAGCTAGATACGCAGTATTTT. This encodes CASSTPGQLDTQYF.

CDR3 residues: CASSFWRGTNEKLFF. Written as DNA, the CDR3 is TGTGCCAGCAGTTTTTGGAGGGGCACTAATGAAAAACTGTTTTTT. The chain combines TRBV27 with TRBJ1-4; tentative D call: TRBD1 (5 bases). Trimming removed 3 bases from V and 2 bases from J, with 10 bases in between. This CDR3 region has 15 residues. The germline CDR1 and CDR2 sequences are MNHEY and SMNVEV (reference sequence).

The chain carries TRBV6-5 and TRBJ1-1; 10 bases fit TRBD1. J lost 1 base, V lost 2 bases, and 4 bases had no gene match. CDR3 length equals 16 residues. Germline V gives CDR1 MNHEY, CDR2 SVGAGI. The CDR3: CASSYAGTGANTEAFF. DNA of the CDR3: TGTGCCAGCAGTTACGCCGGGACAGGGGCGAACACTGAAGCTTTCTTT.

This clone occurred once. The genes are TRBV5-6 and TRBJ2-5; TRBD1 might be the D (5 bases). V lost 1 base and J lost 13, with 23 bases in between. The CDR3 spans 15 residues. The germline gives CDR1 SGHDT, CDR2 YYEEEE. The CDR3 here is CASSLLGLDSPYLYF. CDR3 coding DNA: TGTGCCAGCAGCTTGTTGGGCCTTGACAGTCCGTATCTGTACTTC.

This chain joins TRBV28 and TRBJ1-2, with D possibly being TRBD1 (5 bases). The length of the CDR3 is 14 residues. Trimming stripped 2 bases from V and 7 bases from J, with 14 bases between. Germline CDR1 is MDHEN and CDR2 is SYDVKM. CDR3 DNA: TGTGCCAGCAGTTTAGTAAAGGGGCGAGGTGGCTACACCTTC. Its protein is CASSLVKGRGGYTF.

The chain carries TRBV14 and TRBJ1-3; D is uncertain. Germline assignment: CDR1 SGHDN and CDR2 FVKESK. The V end lost 0 bases, the J end lost 6 bases, and 12 bases lay between the germline ends. The CDR3 runs 15 residues. As DNA, the CDR3 is TGTGCCAGCAGCCAAGAGAGAGGCCCGGCAAACACCATATATTTT. It encodes CASSQERGPANTIYF.

This chain connects TRBV6-4 to TRBJ2-3; D uncertain. The germline V gene encodes CDR1 MRHNA and CDR2 SNTAGT. CDR3 size: 13 residues. Between the trimmed V and J ends, which lost 1 base and 0 bases, there was a span of 2 bases. The CDR3 here is CASSDLSTDTQYF. In DNA, the CDR3 is TGTGCCAGCAGTGACTTAAGCACAGATACGCAGTATTTT.

This clone was found once. This chain uses TRBV15 with TRBJ2-5; maybe TRBD1 (5 bases). Trimming shortened V by 0 bases and J by 0 bases, and 11 bases separated the two germline ends. Germline V gene sequence: CDR1 LNHNV, CDR2 YYDKDF (reference sequence). The CDR3 runs to 16 residues. CDR3 sequence (DNA): TGTGCCACCAGCAGAGATCCATGGGGCAACCAAGAGACCCAGTACTTC. Its translation: CATSRDPWGNQETQYF.

The J gene is TRBJ2-7, the V gene TRBV5-5; possible D gene TRBD1, 6 bases. This CDR3 is 15 amino acids long. From germline, CDR1 is SGHKS and CDR2 YYEKEE (reference sequence). Trimming took off 4 bases at V and 7 bases at J, with 21 bases between the two ends. For the CDR3, the DNA is TGTGCCAGCAGCGAGGGACACCTCCTTTGGGCAGAGCAGTACTTC. Amino acids: CASSEGHLLWAEQYF.

The J gene is TRBJ2-2, the V gene TRBV5-1, with no clear D. The germline V and J ends were trimmed by 9 bases and 4 bases, with 16 bases remaining between them. The CDR3 runs 14 residues. The V gene's germline CDR1 is SGHRS and CDR2 YFSETQ. CDR3 DNA sequence: TGCGCCACCATATCAGCCCCGGGCACCGGGGAGCTGTTTTTT. Its protein is CATISAPGTGELFF.

The rearrangement uses TRBV7-8 and TRBJ2-2; D might be TRBD2 (6 bases). CDR3 length: 16 residues. Germline lookup yields CDR1 SGHVS and CDR2 FQNEAQ. V lost 5 bases, J lost 5 bases, and 18 bases lay in between. CDR3 amino acids: CASSRTGDPGTGELFF. CDR3 bases: TGTGCCAGCAGCCGTACGGGAGACCCAGGGACCGGGGAGCTGTTTTTT.

The rearrangement links TRBV7-9 to TRBJ2-7; weak D call: TRBD1 (6 bases). The V end was cut by 7 bases, the J end by 2 bases, with 12 bases between. This CDR3 is 13 amino acids long. The V gene's germline CDR1 is SEHNR and CDR2 FQNEAQ (reference sequence). This chain's CDR3 is CASTPDRTYEQYF. In DNA, the CDR3 is TGTGCCAGCACCCCGGACAGAACCTACGAGCAGTACTTC.

V gene TRBV2 combines with J gene TRBJ2-1, with 14 nucleotides matching TRBD2. V was clipped by 6 bases and J by 9 bases; unmatched bases: 4. The CDR3 length is 14 residues. Germline-derived CDR1 and CDR2 are SNHLY and FYNNEI. The CDR3 loop is CASSHGLAGGEQFF. CDR3 DNA sequence: TGTGCCAGCAGCCACGGACTAGCGGGGGGTGAGCAGTTCTTC.

The V call is TRBV9, the J call TRBJ1-3, with 7 bases lining up with TRBD1. CDR1 is SGDLS and CDR2 is YYNGEE in the germline V gene. The CDR3 consists of 15 residues. With V trimmed by 4 bases and J by 2 bases, 6 bases remained unmatched. The CDR3: CASSREGAAGNTIYF. CDR3 DNA: TGTGCCAGCAGCCGGGAGGGGGCGGCTGGAAACACCATATATTTT.